This T cell receptor (beta chain) was obtained from a study of T cell repertoires in cytomegalovirus infection. Across the study: Peptides in the study included HLA-C-restricted and HLA-B-restricted CMV epitopes. Shared public TCR beta signatures pointed to both CMV infection and a matching HLA type.

Germline assignment: CDR1 ENHRY and CDR2 SYGVKD. CDR3 length: 13 amino acids. V lost 6 bases and J 3 bases, leaving 8 bases between the germline ends. Study observations and caveats: Frequencies of public TCR beta families were cumulated, and this identified carriers of CMV plus the relevant HLA. In two of eight donors, the top clonotype was HLA-C-restricted CMV-specific.

A word on this clonotype: The antigen remains unidentified.

TCRdb fed the reads into MiXCR, producing one record per CDR3 protein. The sample has a few hundred thousand distinct CDR3 sequences; about 39% are singletons. V usage is TRBV10-3 and J usage is TRBJ1-4; D perhaps matches TRBD1 (5 bases). The origin of this receptor is a human donor in good health (CMV status not recorded). Some clones in this sample may be carry-over from other donors' samples. The source material was cultured PBMCs, sampled from culture after CMV antigen stimulation. CDR3 nucleotides: TGTGCCATCAGGGCGGGGGCTAATGAAAAACTGTTTTTT. Protein sequence: CAIRAGANEKLFF.